Each of the 30 T cell receptor beta chains below was sequenced from the same sample in a study of T cells in tumors after PD-1 blockade. The protocol was immunoSEQ multiplex PCR, while the TCRdb copy is restricted to in-frame clones and leaves out a portion. The table has around 50,000 clones, more than 75% seen once. Sequences were derived from PBMCs, sampled before anti-PD-1 treatment. All receptors derive from a human donor with basal cell carcinoma.

This clone was recorded only once. CDR3 in amino acids: CASSTPGDNQPQHF. CDR3 sequence (DNA): TGTGCCAGTAGTACCCCGGGGGACAATCAGCCCCAGCATTTT. The chain couples TRBV19 to TRBJ1-5; TRBD1 might be the D (5 bases). V was cut by 4 bases and J by 3 bases, with 10 bases left in between. This CDR3 has 14 amino acids. Germline V gene lookup returns CDR1 LNHDA and CDR2 SQIVND (reference sequence). Together with reference TRBV19 and TRBJ1-5, the CDR3 gives the full variable domain: DGGITQSPKYLFRKEGQNVTLSCEQNLNHDAMYWYRQDPGQGLRLIYYSQIVNDFQKGDIAEGYSVSREKKESFPLTVTSAQKNPTAFYLCASSTPGDNQPQHFGDGTRLSIL.

The V and J genes are TRBV24-1 and TRBJ2-3; D may be TRBD1 or TRBD2 (5 bases each). This CDR3 region has 16 residues. V was trimmed by 5 bases and J by 0 bases, leaving 14 bases between them. Germline values: CDR1 KGHDR, CDR2 SFDVKD. CDR3 bases: TGTGCCACCAGTGGATTGGGGGTAACTAGCACAGATACGCAGTATTTT. Protein product: CATSGLGVTSTDTQYF.

This clone has at least ten counts. V and J are TRBV28 and TRBJ1-2, with D tentatively TRBD1 (5 bases). V lost 7 bases and J 4 bases, leaving 19 bases between the germline ends. The CDR3 consists of 15 residues. Germline V CDR1 and CDR2: MDHEN, SYDVKM. As DNA, the CDR3 is TGTGCCAGCACATCATGGGGGAATGGTGTCTATGGCTACACCTTC. This sequence encodes CASTSWGNGVYGYTF.

V gene TRBV28 combines with J gene TRBJ2-7; no firm D call. The length of the CDR3 is 11 residues. Germline CDR1 MDHEN, CDR2 SYDVKM. Trimming removed 5 bases at V and 2 bases at J, with 4 bases between. The CDR3 DNA reads as TGTGCCAGCAGTCCGGCCTACGAGCAGTACTTC. Protein: CASSPAYEQYF.

This rearrangement joins TRBV25-1 to TRBJ1-2, with D hard to call. V was pared by 4 bases and J by 4 bases, with 4 bases between. Germline lookup yields CDR1 MGHDK and CDR2 SYGVNS. The CDR3 spans 11 residues. The CDR3 reads CASSGGYGYTF. Here the CDR3 DNA reads TGTGCCAGCAGTGGGGGCTATGGCTACACCTTC.

This clone has just a few counts. The V call is TRBV10-3, the J call TRBJ2-7, with no clear D. V was cut by 5 bases and J by 3 bases, with 14 bases left in between. Looked up from germline, CDR1 is ENHRY and CDR2 is SYGVKD. The CDR3 runs 14 residues. The CDR3 here is CAISRGPPGYEQYF. The CDR3 nucleotides read TGTGCCATCAGTCGCGGCCCCCCTGGCTACGAGCAGTACTTC.

This sequence joins TRBV30 and TRBJ2-7, with TRBD2 identical over 8 bases. V was clipped by 2 bases and J by 5 bases; unmatched bases: 14. The CDR3 is 16 amino acids. The germline V gene encodes CDR1 GTSNPN and CDR2 SVGIG (reference sequence). The CDR3 protein is CAWSRAAGVVGDEQYF. CDR3 sequence (DNA): TGTGCCTGGAGTAGAGCAGCGGGGGTCGTGGGGGACGAGCAGTACTTC.

The chain is built from TRBV6-5 and TRBJ2-3; 8 nucleotides line up with TRBD1. Germline values: CDR1 MNHEY, CDR2 SVGAGI. CDR3 size: 15 residues. V dropped 5 bases and J dropped 6; count of bases not matched to a gene: 10. The CDR3: CASSPLGQGRDTQYF. The CDR3 DNA is TGTGCCAGCAGTCCCCTAGGACAGGGCCGGGATACGCAGTATTTT.

V gene TRBV5-4 combines with J gene TRBJ1-1; perhaps TRBD1 as D (5 bases). Looked up from germline, CDR1 is SGHNT and CDR2 is YYREEE (reference sequence). The CDR3 runs to 17 residues. V was pared by 4 bases and J by 5 bases, with 24 bases between. The CDR3 loop reads CASSPLGRLGEGTEAFF. The CDR3 DNA is TGTGCCAGCAGCCCCCTAGGTCGGCTGGGGGAGGGAACTGAAGCTTTCTTT.

In DNA, the CDR3 is TGTGCCTGGAGTGTAGGTGGGGAGCAGTTCTTC. Translated, it gives CAWSVGGEQFF. The genes are TRBV30 and TRBJ2-1; D unclear. The V end was cut by 0 bases, the J end by 10 bases, with 7 bases between. Germline V lookup: CDR1 GTSNPN, CDR2 SVGIG (reference sequence). CDR3 length equals 11 residues.

The rearrangement joins TRBV7-9 to TRBJ2-1; the match to TRBD1 covers 9 bases. V trimming: 5 bases; J trimming: 7 bases; junction bases outside the gene matches: 6. This CDR3 is built from 14 residues. CDR1 SEHNR and CDR2 FQNEAQ come from the germline V gene (reference sequence). The CDR3 DNA is TGTGCCAGCAGCAACGGACAGGGGACGAATGAGCAGTTCTTC. Translated: CASSNGQGTNEQFF.

This clone was detected once. The chain joins TRBV27 to TRBJ2-3; D is perhaps TRBD2 (5 bases). The CDR3 runs to 16 residues. Trimming stripped 5 bases from V and 1 base from J, with 16 bases between. Germline loops: CDR1 MNHEY, CDR2 SMNVEV (reference sequence). CDR3 amino acids: CASSGGLGRGTDTQYF. Here the CDR3 DNA reads TGTGCCAGCAGTGGTGGACTCGGTCGTGGCACAGATACGCAGTATTTT.

This clone was seen more than once but under ten times. This chain links TRBV15 with TRBJ2-5; 11 nucleotides match TRBD1. The ends lost 3 bases at V and 4 bases at J; junction bases unmatched: 7. Germline V lookup: CDR1 LNHNV, CDR2 YYDKDF (reference sequence). The CDR3 loop spans 16 amino acids. CDR3 in amino acids: CATSRGTGGSGETQYF. The CDR3 DNA sequence: TGTGCCACCAGCAGGGGGACAGGGGGATCGGGAGAGACCCAGTACTTC.

The CDR3 protein is CATRPGRGVYNEQFF. CDR3 nucleotides: TGTGCCACCAGACCTGGGAGAGGGGTTTACAATGAGCAGTTCTTC. The chain links TRBV15 to TRBJ2-1, with D perhaps being TRBD1 or TRBD2 (5 bases each). Germline CDR1 is LNHNV and CDR2 is YYDKDF (reference sequence). Trimming shortened V by 6 bases and J by 4 bases, and 16 bases separated the two germline ends. The CDR3 sequence is 15 residues long. Looking up the rest from reference TRBV15 and TRBJ2-1 gives the full variable domain: DAMVIQNPRYQVTQFGKPVTLSCSQTLNHNVMYWYQQKSSQAPKLLFHYYDKDFNNEADTPDNFQSRRPNTSFCFLDIRSPGLGDTAMYLCATRPGRGVYNEQFFGPGTRLTVL.

The rearrangement uses TRBV7-6 and TRBJ1-1; 10 bases align to TRBD1. After removal of 5 bases from V and 1 base from J, the junction contained 4 bases not matched to a gene. Germline CDR1 is SGHVS and CDR2 is FNYEAQ. This CDR3 is 15 amino acids long. CDR3 sequence: CASSARDRGNTEAFF. The CDR3 nucleotides are TGTGCCAGCAGCGCGAGGGACAGGGGGAACACTGAAGCTTTCTTT.

The chain employs TRBV2 and TRBJ2-4; unclear D gene. The CDR3 covers 17 residues. Trimming took off 6 bases at V and 5 bases at J, with 23 bases between the two ends. CDR1 and CDR2 (germline): SNHLY, FYNNEI. The CDR3 is CASSPSRVVLSQNIQYF. In nucleotides, the CDR3 is TGTGCCAGCAGCCCCTCTAGGGTGGTCCTGAGCCAAAACATTCAGTACTTC.

V usage is TRBV27 and J usage is TRBJ1-2; maybe TRBD1 (6 bases). Germline CDR1 and CDR2: MNHEY and SMNVEV (reference sequence). The CDR3 is 16 amino acids. Trimming took off 7 bases at V and 0 bases at J, with 18 bases between the two ends. This chain's CDR3 is CASKKSRDTPNYGYTF. The CDR3 coding sequence is TGTGCCAGCAAAAAGAGCCGGGACACCCCTAACTATGGCTACACCTTC.

The rearrangement links TRBV5-1 to TRBJ2-2; 8 bases are shared with TRBD1. After removal of 4 bases from V and 6 bases from J, the junction contained 8 bases not matched to a gene. The CDR3 spans 15 residues. Germline loops: CDR1 SGHRS, CDR2 YFSETQ. CDR3 region: CASSPLGQGAGELFF. CDR3 DNA: TGCGCCAGCAGCCCGCTAGGACAGGGTGCCGGGGAGCTGTTTTTT.

V usage is TRBV6-4 and J usage is TRBJ2-7, with D unresolved. The CDR3 runs to 12 residues. CDR1 and CDR2 (germline): MRHNA, SNTAGT. The germline V and J ends were trimmed by 8 bases and 5 bases, with 13 bases remaining between them. CDR3 protein: CASPTVSNEQYF. The CDR3 nucleotides are TGTGCCAGCCCGACGGTATCCAACGAGCAGTACTTC.

The chain carries TRBV19 and TRBJ1-5; D gene uncertain. Trimming removed 6 bases at V and 11 bases at J, with 11 bases between. CDR3 size: 11 residues. The V gene's germline CDR1 is LNHDA and CDR2 SQIVND (reference sequence). The CDR3 bases are TGTGCCAGTAGAGAGGGAAGAGCCCAGCATTTT. Its protein product is CASREGRAQHF.

CDR3 in amino acids: CASSEAWQGGGYTF. CDR3 coding DNA: TGTGCCAGCAGTGAAGCATGGCAGGGGGGGGGCTACACCTTC. The chain recombines TRBV6-1 with TRBJ1-2; the match to TRBD1 covers 7 bases. The CDR3 runs 14 residues. V shed 0 bases, J shed 8 bases, and the junction held 6 bases outside the gene matches. Germline lookup yields CDR1 MNHNS and CDR2 SASEGT.

This chain uses TRBV6-1 with TRBJ1-2; D is perhaps TRBD1 (5 bases). V dropped 2 bases and J dropped 2 bases, with 9 bases sitting between them. The CDR3 sequence is 14 residues long. Germline assignment: CDR1 MNHNS and CDR2 SASEGT. Here the CDR3 DNA reads TGTGCCAGCAGTGAAAGTCGGGGGAACTATGGCTACACCTTC. Its translation: CASSESRGNYGYTF.

The V call is TRBV21-1, the J call TRBJ1-6. TRBV21-1 is a listed pseudogene. The CDR3 is made up of 20 amino acids. Here the CDR3 DNA reads TGTGCCAGCAGCAAAGAAGAGGGGGGGTCCCTAGCAGGGTTTGGTTCACCCCTCCACTTT. It yields the protein CASSKEEGGSLAGFGSPLHF.

V is TRBV5-6 and J is TRBJ2-7, with 13 bases matching TRBD2. The CDR3 runs 19 residues. Germline CDR1 is SGHDT and CDR2 is YYEEEE. Losses at the gene ends were 0 bases for V and 0 bases for J; bases not matched to a gene: 9. The CDR3, as DNA: TGTGCCAGCAGCTTGGTTTTAGCGACTAGCGGGAGGAGCTCCTACGAGCAGTACTTC. Residues: CASSLVLATSGRSSYEQYF.

J is TRBJ1-4 and V is TRBV4-1; D remains ambiguous. CDR1 is MGHRA, CDR2 YSYEKL, per germline. Trimming took off 0 bases at V and 1 base at J, with 9 bases between the two ends. The CDR3 loop spans 16 amino acids. For the CDR3, the DNA is TGCGCCAGCAGCCAAGATATTGCCGGAACTAATGAAAAACTGTTTTTT. It encodes CASSQDIAGTNEKLFF.

The J gene is TRBJ2-3, the V gene TRBV6-1; 8 nucleotides match TRBD1. This CDR3 comprises 15 residues. Trimming at V came to 2 bases and at J to 1 base, leaving 2 bases not matched to a gene. CDR1 and CDR2 from the germline V gene are MNHNS and SASEGT. The CDR3 sequence: CASSEPGQGTDTQYF. The CDR3, as DNA: TGTGCCAGCAGTGAACCGGGACAGGGCACAGATACGCAGTATTTT.

On this clone: This sample includes further DNA sequences coding for the same CDR3. The chain joins TRBV24-1 to TRBJ2-7; D not resolved. The germline V gene encodes CDR1 KGHDR and CDR2 SFDVKD. V lost 4 bases to trimming and J lost 2 bases, with 5 bases between them. The CDR3 spans 12 residues. Here the CDR3 reads CATSDRTYEQYF. The CDR3, as DNA: TGTGCCACCAGTGACCGGACCTACGAGCAGTACTTC.

In its sample, this clone was seen once. The chain recombines TRBV9 with TRBJ2-7, with 7 nucleotides matching TRBD1. Trimming took 2 bases from V and 2 from J; bases not matched to a gene: 1. Germline V gene lookup returns CDR1 SGDLS and CDR2 YYNGEE. The length of the CDR3 is 13 residues. CDR3 loop: CASSVGTAYEQYF. For the CDR3, the DNA is TGTGCCAGCAGCGTCGGGACAGCCTACGAGCAGTACTTC.

The genes are TRBV5-4 and TRBJ1-5; TRBD1 matches at 7 bases. In germline, CDR1 is SGHNT, CDR2 YYREEE (reference sequence). The trim removed 4 bases at V and 9 bases at J, leaving 7 bases unmatched. This CDR3 region has 13 residues. As DNA, the CDR3 is TGTGCCAGCAGCGCCGACAGGGTGGGGCCCCAGCATTTT. This sequence encodes CASSADRVGPQHF.

The chain joins TRBV3-1 (or the pseudogene TRBV3-2) to TRBJ1-1; D is unclear. Germline lookup yields CDR1 LGHDT and CDR2 YNNKEL (reference sequence). CDR3 length: 13 amino acids. Trimming left V 6 bases short and J 1 base short, with 9 bases between. CDR3 coding DNA: TGTGCCAGCAGGAGCGGTAGGAACACTGAAGCTTTCTTT. Translated, it gives CASRSGRNTEAFF.